These T cell receptor beta chains were read from a single sample in a study of blood T cell repertoires in COVID-19. The data were produced by immunoSEQ multiplex PCR, yet TCRdb's version contains in-frame clones alone and is incomplete. The repertoire has about 160,000 clones, approximately 79% of them found once; the top ten carry more than 7%. Input material: peripheral blood. The receptors stem from a woman aged 60-70 years with COVID-19, enrolled during active disease. The CDR3 runs from the conserved cysteine through the conserved F or W. Each record gives: D gene, clone size, J gene, CDR3 length, V gene, CDR3 DNA, CDR3 protein. A D gene is named only where the DNA matches it firmly. Size values are once, few and many counts, or a class for expanded clones, and some rows have none.

- | - | TRBJ2-5 | 13 | TRBV6-2/TRBV6-3 | TGTGCCAGCAGTTCCGGGTTTCAAGAGACCCAGTACTTC | CASSSGFQETQYF
- | - | TRBJ1-5 | 12 | TRBV28 | TGTGCCAGCACCCTACCGAATCAGCCCCAGCATTTT | CASTLPNQPQHF
- | - | TRBJ1-5 | 15 | TRBV28 | TGTGCCAGCAGTCCGGGGTCTGCCGGCAATCAGCCCCAGCATTTT | CASSPGSAGNQPQHF
TRBD1 | - | TRBJ2-7 | 14 | TRBV19 | TGTGCCAGTAGTGCCAGACAGGGCTCCTACGAGCAGTACTTC | CASSARQGSYEQYF
TRBD1 | - | TRBJ1-1 | 13 | TRBV2 | TGTGCCAGCAGCAGGGGGACTCCGCAAGGGGGTTTCTTT | CASSRGTPQGGFF
- | once | TRBJ2-3 | 16 | TRBV15 | TGTGCCACCAGCAGAGGACTGACGGATAGCACAGATACGCAGTATTTT | CATSRGLTDSTDTQYF
- | once | TRBJ1-5 | 19 | TRBV21-1 | TGTGCCAGCAGCAAAGAAGTGGACCTGGGGTTGGCAGGGTCTGAGCCCCAGCATTTT | CASSKEVDLGLAGSEPQHF
TRBD1 | - | TRBJ2-7 | 12 | TRBV2 | TGTGCCAGCAGTTTACAGGGGGGCGAGCAGTACTTC | CASSLQGGEQYF
- | - | TRBJ1-2 | 15 | TRBV5-6 | TGTGCCAGCAGCTTAGCCCCCCAGGGTCTACACGGCTACACCTTC | CASSLAPQGLHGYTF
- | once | TRBJ2-3 | 13 | TRBV5-6 | TGTGCCAGCAGCTTGGGGCAGGGAGATACGCAGTATTTT | CASSLGQGDTQYF
- | few | TRBJ2-7 | 13 | TRBV30 | TGTGCCTGGAGTGATACTAGCCCCTACGAGCAGTACTTC | CAWSDTSPYEQYF
TRBD2 | - | TRBJ2-3 | 15 | TRBV5-5 | TGTGCCAGCAGCTTCGGGACTAGTTTCTCAGATACGCAGTATTTT | CASSFGTSFSDTQYF
TRBD1 | - | TRBJ1-2 | 14 | TRBV9 | TGTGCCAGCAGCGGCTTGACAGGGTTGAATGGCTACACCTTC | CASSGLTGLNGYTF
- | once | TRBJ1-4 | 15 | TRBV7-2 | TGTGCCAGCAGCTTAGTTCCCCAGATTAATGAAAAACTGTTTTTT | CASSLVPQINEKLFF
- | - | TRBJ2-5 | 14 | TRBV11-3 | TGTGCCAGCAGCCGGACAGCATCTTCCGGGACCCAGTACTTC | CASSRTASSGTQYF
- | - | TRBJ1-1 | 13 | TRBV5-1 | TGCGCCAGCAGCTTGGGCCCCCAGGGGGAAGCTTTCTTT | CASSLGPQGEAFF
TRBD1 | few | TRBJ1-2 | 14 | TRBV7-9 | TGTGCCAGCAGCTTAGTAGGACAGGGTTATGGCTACACCTTC | CASSLVGQGYGYTF
TRBD1 | - | TRBJ1-1 | 16 | TRBV19 | TGTGCCAGTACCTCCACCCCCGGGACAGGGGCATCTGAAGCTTTCTTT | CASTSTPGTGASEAFF
- | few | TRBJ1-3 | 14 | TRBV28 | TGTGCCAGTAAGAACGGGGATTCTGGAAACACCATATATTTT | CASKNGDSGNTIYF
- | - | TRBJ2-3 | 14 | TRBV5-1 | TGCGCCAGCAGCCCTGGGGGGGGCGCAGATACGCAGTATTTT | CASSPGGGADTQYF
- | - | TRBJ2-3 | 14 | TRBV27 | TGTGCCAGCAGTTTGGGGGGAGGAGAAGATACGCAGTATTTT | CASSLGGGEDTQYF
- | - | TRBJ1-6 | 16 | TRBV10-2 | TGCGCCAGCAGGCCCCAGGGAGGGAGCTTCAATTCACCCCTCCACTTT | CASRPQGGSFNSPLHF
- | many | TRBJ1-1 | 18 | TRBV11-2 | TGTGCCAGCAGCTTAGAATTGGGTCAGGGGAAGAAGAAAACTGAAGCTTTCTTT | CASSLELGQGKKKTEAFF
TRBD2 | - | TRBJ2-3 | 14 | TRBV28 | TGTGCCAGCAAAAGGACTAGTGGGTTGGATACGCAGTATTTT | CASKRTSGLDTQYF
- | - | TRBJ1-2 | 14 | TRBV3-1/TRBV3-2 | TGTGCCAGCAGCCAAGTGGGAGTAAGATATGGCTACACCTTC | CASSQVGVRYGYTF
- | - | TRBJ2-1 | 13 | TRBV3-1/TRBV3-2 | TGTGCCAGCAGCCAAGACATCGGGGGTGAGCAGTTCTTC | CASSQDIGGEQFF
- | few | TRBJ1-3 | 15 | TRBV3-1/TRBV3-2 | TGTGCCAGCAGCCAACCTGCCGGCTCTGGAAACACCATATATTTT | CASSQPAGSGNTIYF
- | - | TRBJ1-1 | 12 | TRBV7-2 | TGTGCCAGCAGCTTGTGGAGGACTGAAGCTTTCTTT | CASSLWRTEAFF
- | - | TRBJ1-2 | 14 | TRBV7-9 | TGTGCCAGCAGCTTAGCGGCCAGCGACTATGGCTACACCTTC | CASSLAASDYGYTF
TRBD1 | - | TRBJ1-2 | 13 | TRBV7-8 | TGTGCCAGCAGCCCCGACAGGGTGGCGGGCTACACCTTC | CASSPDRVAGYTF
- | - | TRBJ1-1 | 12 | TRBV12-3/TRBV12-4 | TGTGCCAGCAGTTTTGAGTCCACTGAAGCTTTCTTT | CASSFESTEAFF
TRBD1 | few | TRBJ2-1 | 15 | TRBV11-3 | TGTGCCAGCAGCCTGGGACAGGGGGCTGGAAATGAGCAGTTCTTC | CASSLGQGAGNEQFF
- | few | TRBJ2-1 | 13 | TRBV7-9 | TGTGCCAGCAGCGGGCAGGGAGGCCATGAGCAGTTCTTC | CASSGQGGHEQFF
TRBD1 | - | TRBJ2-7 | 13 | TRBV5-1 | TGCGCCAGCAGCTCGTTGGACAGGGGCGAGCAGTACTTC | CASSSLDRGEQYF
- | - | TRBJ1-4 | 15 | TRBV5-1 | TGCGCCAGCAGCAACAGGGAGTTCAATAATGAAAAACTGTTTTTT | CASSNREFNNEKLFF
TRBD1 | - | TRBJ1-1 | 14 | TRBV19 | TGTGCCAGTATCTCAGGGGGCGAGGGCACTGAAGCTTTCTTT | CASISGGEGTEAFF
- | - | TRBJ2-7 | 14 | TRBV28 | TGTGCCAGCCTTTCCCGGACATTAGTCTACGAGCAGTACTTC | CASLSRTLVYEQYF
TRBD2 | - | TRBJ2-5 | 14 | TRBV13 | TGTGCCAGCAGCTCCGGACTAGCGGGAGAGACCCAGTACTTC | CASSSGLAGETQYF
- | - | TRBJ1-3 | 12 | TRBV30 | TGTGCCTGGGGGTTCGCTGGAAACACCATATATTTT | CAWGFAGNTIYF
TRBD1 | - | TRBJ2-1 | 16 | TRBV11-3 | TGTGCCAGCAGCTTAGGGAGAGGACAGGAGTTTAATGAGCAGTTCTTC | CASSLGRGQEFNEQFF
TRBD1 | - | TRBJ1-6 | 13 | TRBV6-5 | TGTGCCATTTCGGGACAGGCGAATTCACCCCTCCACTTT | CAISGQANSPLHF
- | - | TRBJ1-3 | 14 | TRBV7-3 | TGTGCCAGCAGCCTCGGACAGCCTGGAAACACCATATATTTT | CASSLGQPGNTIYF
TRBD1 | - | TRBJ1-6 | 15 | TRBV5-5 | TGTGCCAGCAGCTCTACCCCGGACAGGTCTTCACCCCTCCACTTT | CASSSTPDRSSPLHF
TRBD1 | - | TRBJ1-1 | 13 | TRBV19 | TGTGCCAGTAGGGACAGGGGGCTCACTGAAGCTTTCTTT | CASRDRGLTEAFF
- | - | TRBJ1-5 | 13 | TRBV10-1 | TGCGCCAGCAGTAGGACAGGCAATCAGCCCCAGCATTTT | CASSRTGNQPQHF
TRBD2 | few | TRBJ2-5 | 16 | TRBV7-6 | TGTGCCAGCAGCCCGCGGCTAGCGGGTGAACAAGAGACCCAGTACTTC | CASSPRLAGEQETQYF
TRBD2 | - | TRBJ2-4 | 16 | TRBV18 | TGTGCCAGCTCCCCCCGTGCGGGAGTGGGGACAAACATTCAGTACTTC | CASSPRAGVGTNIQYF
TRBD1 | - | TRBJ1-4 | 19 | TRBV9 | TGTGCCAGCAGCACGCAACTTCCGGGACAGGGAGGCACTAATGAAAAACTGTTTTTT | CASSTQLPGQGGTNEKLFF
- | few | TRBJ1-2 | 13 | TRBV12-3/TRBV12-4 | TGTGCCAGCAGTCAAAGACAAACAACTGGCTACACCTTC | CASSQRQTTGYTF